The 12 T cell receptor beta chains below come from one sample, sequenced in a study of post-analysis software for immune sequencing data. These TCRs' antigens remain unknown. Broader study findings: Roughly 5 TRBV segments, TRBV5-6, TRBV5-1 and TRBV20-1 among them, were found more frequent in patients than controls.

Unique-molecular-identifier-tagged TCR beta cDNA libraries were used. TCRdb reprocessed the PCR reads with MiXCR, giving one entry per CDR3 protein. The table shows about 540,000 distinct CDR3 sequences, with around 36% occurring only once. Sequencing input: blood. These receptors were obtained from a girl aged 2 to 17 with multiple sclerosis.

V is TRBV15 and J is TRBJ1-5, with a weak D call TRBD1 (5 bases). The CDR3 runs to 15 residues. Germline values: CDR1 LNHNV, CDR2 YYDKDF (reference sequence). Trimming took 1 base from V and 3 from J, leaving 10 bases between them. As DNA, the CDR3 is TGTGCCACCAGCAGAGTTGGAGGGGACAATCAGCCCCAGCATTTT. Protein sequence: CATSRVGGDNQPQHF.

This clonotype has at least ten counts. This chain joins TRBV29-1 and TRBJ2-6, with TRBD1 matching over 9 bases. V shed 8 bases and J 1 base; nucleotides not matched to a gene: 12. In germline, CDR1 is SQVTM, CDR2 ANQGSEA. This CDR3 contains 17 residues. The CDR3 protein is CSPPQDRGGSGANVLTF. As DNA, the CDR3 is TGCAGCCCTCCCCAGGACAGGGGAGGTTCTGGGGCCAACGTCCTGACTTTC.

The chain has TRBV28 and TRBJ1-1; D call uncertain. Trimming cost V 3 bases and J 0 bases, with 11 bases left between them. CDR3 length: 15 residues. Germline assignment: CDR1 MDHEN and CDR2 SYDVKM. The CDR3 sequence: CASSFPDGMNTEAFF. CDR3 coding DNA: TGTGCCAGCAGTTTCCCCGACGGGATGAACACTGAAGCTTTCTTT. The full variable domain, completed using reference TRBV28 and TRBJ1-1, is DVKVTQSSRYLVKRTGEKVFLECVQDMDHENMFWYRQDPGLGLRLIYFSYDVKMKEKGDIPEGYSVSREKKERFSLILESASTNQTSMYLCASSFPDGMNTEAFFGQGTRLTVV.

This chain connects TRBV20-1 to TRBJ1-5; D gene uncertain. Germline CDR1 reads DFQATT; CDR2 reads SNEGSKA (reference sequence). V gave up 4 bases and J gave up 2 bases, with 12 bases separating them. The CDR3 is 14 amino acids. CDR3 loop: CSAIEGLRNQPQHF. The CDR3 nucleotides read TGCAGTGCTATAGAGGGTTTACGCAATCAGCCCCAGCATTTT.

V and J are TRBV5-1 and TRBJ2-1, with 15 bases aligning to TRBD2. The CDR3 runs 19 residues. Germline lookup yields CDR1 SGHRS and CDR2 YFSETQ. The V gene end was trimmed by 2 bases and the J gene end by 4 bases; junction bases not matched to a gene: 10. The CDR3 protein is CASSFGLAGGRAIYNEQFF. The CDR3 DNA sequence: TGCGCCAGCAGCTTTGGACTAGCGGGGGGGCGGGCGATATACAATGAGCAGTTCTTC.

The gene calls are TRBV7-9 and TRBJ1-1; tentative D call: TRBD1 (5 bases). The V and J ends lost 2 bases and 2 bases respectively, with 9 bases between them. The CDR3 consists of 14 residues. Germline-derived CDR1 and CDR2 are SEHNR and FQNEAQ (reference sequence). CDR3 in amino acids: CASSLPGGNTEAFF. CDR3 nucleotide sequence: TGTGCCAGCAGCTTACCGGGGGGAAACACTGAAGCTTTCTTT.

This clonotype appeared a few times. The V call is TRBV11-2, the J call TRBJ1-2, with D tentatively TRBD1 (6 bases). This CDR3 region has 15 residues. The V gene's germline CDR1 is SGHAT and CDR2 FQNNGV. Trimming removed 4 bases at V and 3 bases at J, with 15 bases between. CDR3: CASSSMDSFYYGYTF. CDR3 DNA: TGTGCCAGCAGCTCTATGGACAGTTTCTACTATGGCTACACCTTC.

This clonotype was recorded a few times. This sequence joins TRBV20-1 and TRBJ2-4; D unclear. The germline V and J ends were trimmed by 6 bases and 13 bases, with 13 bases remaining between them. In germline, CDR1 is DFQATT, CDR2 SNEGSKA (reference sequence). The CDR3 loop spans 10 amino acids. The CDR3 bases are TGCAGTGCGCCTACAGAGGAACAGTACTTC. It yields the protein CSAPTEEQYF.

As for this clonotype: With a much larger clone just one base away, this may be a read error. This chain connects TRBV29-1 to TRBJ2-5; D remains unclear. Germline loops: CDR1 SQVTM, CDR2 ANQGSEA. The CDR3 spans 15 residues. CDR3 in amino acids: CSATNGPTYQETRYF. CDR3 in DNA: TGCAGCGCCACGAACGGACCCACGTACCAAGAGACCCGGTACTTC.

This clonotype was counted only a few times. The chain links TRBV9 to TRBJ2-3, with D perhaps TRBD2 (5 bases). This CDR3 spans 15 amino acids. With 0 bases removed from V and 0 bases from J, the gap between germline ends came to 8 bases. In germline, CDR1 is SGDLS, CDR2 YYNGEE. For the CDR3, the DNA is TGTGCCAGCAGCGTAGGGGCGGGTAGCACAGATACGCAGTATTTT. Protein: CASSVGAGSTDTQYF. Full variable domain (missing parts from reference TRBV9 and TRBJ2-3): DSGVTQTPKHLITATGQRVTLRCSPRSGDLSVYWYQQSLDQGLQFLIQYYNGEERAKGNILERFSAQQFPDLHSELNLSSLELGDSALYFCASSVGAGSTDTQYFGPGTRLTVL.

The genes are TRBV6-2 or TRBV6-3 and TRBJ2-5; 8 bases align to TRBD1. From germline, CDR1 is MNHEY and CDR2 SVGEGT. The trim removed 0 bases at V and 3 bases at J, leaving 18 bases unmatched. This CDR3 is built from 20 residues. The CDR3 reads CASSYSPGGRAISTKETQYF. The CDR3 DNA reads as TGTGCCAGCAGTTACTCTCCAGGGGGCCGGGCGATAAGCACAAAAGAGACCCAGTACTTC.

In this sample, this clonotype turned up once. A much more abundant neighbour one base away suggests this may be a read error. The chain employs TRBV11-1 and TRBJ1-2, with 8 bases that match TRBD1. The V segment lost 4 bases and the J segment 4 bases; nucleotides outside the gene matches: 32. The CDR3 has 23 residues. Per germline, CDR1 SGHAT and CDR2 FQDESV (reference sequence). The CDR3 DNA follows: TGTGCCAGCAGCTCAACAATGAGGGGGGGCAGGGGGCAAACAAATGTCGAAGGCTATGGCTACACCTTC. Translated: CASSSTMRGGRGQTNVEGYGYTF.